This T cell receptor (beta chain) originates from a study of T-cell memory formation after mild COVID-19. Study results and limitations: The study found balanced CD4/CD8 in clones contracting day 15 to 85 and a CD4+ lean in later expanders. Some responding clones appeared in pre-infection memory, suggesting cross-reactive memory joined. CD4+ contracting clones lay mainly in CM and EM, CD8+ ones in EMRA.

At least ten counts were recorded for this clonotype. Its cognate antigen is unknown. TCRdb re-derived calls from the 5' RACE reads in MiXCR, one entry per CDR3 protein. The sample includes hundreds of thousands of distinct CDR3 sequences, roughly 25% seen only once; the top ten take about an eighth. The sequence came from an adult woman who had mild COVID-19 (a few samples of this study predate the infection). Cell type and time point are not known. Input material: PBMCs or a T cell subset sorted from them (not recorded which).

CDR3 protein: CSVGVAGNEQFF. The CDR3 region has the DNA TGCAGCGTTGGGGTAGCGGGTAATGAGCAGTTCTTC. This rearrangement joins TRBV29-1 to TRBJ2-1; 7 bases map to TRBD2. The CDR3 covers 12 residues. Germline-derived CDR1 and CDR2 are SQVTM and ANQGSEA. The junction had 4 bases not matched to a gene; V was cut back by 4 bases and J by 7 bases.